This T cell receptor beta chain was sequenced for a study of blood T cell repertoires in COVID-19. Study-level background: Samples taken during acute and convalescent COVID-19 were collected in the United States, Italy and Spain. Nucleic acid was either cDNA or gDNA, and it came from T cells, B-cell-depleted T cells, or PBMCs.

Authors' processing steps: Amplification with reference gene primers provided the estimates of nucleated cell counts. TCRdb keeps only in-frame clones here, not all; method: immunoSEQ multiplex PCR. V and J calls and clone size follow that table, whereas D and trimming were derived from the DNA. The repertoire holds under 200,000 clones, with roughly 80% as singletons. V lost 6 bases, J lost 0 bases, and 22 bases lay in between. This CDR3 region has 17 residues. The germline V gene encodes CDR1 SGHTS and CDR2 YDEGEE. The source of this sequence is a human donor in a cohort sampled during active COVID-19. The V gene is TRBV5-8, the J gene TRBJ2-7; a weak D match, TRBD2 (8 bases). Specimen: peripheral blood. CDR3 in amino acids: CASTPGQRTSYSYEQYF. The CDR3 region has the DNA TGTGCCAGCACCCCGGGACAGCGGACTAGCTACTCCTACGAGCAGTACTTC. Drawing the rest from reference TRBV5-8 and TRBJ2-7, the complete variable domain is EAGVTQSPTHLIKTRGQQATLRCSPISGHTSVYWYQQALGLGLQFLLWYDEGEERNRGNFPPRFSGRQFPNYSSELNVNALELEDSALYLCASTPGQRTSYSYEQYFGPGTRLTVT.